The text below deals with one T cell receptor beta chain. Its antigen is unidentified. A much more abundant neighbour one base away suggests this may be a read error. In this CDR3 the conserved last residue, phenylalanine or tryptophan, is missing, so a read error is likely. This CDR3 is built from 12 residues. Trimming cost V 6 bases and J 1 base, with 9 bases left between them. Germline values: CDR1 SQVTM, CDR2 ANQGSEA. Using a J-beta primer mix together with a sample-barcoded 5' primer, a second PCR was run for about 6 to 11 cycles. A template-switch adaptor that had 12 random nucleotides put a tag on each cDNA molecule. TCRdb ran MiXCR on the 5' RACE reads and lists one entry per CDR3 protein. The table lists 550,000 to 750,000 distinct CDR3 sequences, 21% of them singletons. The entry originates in a study of blood T cells in healthy people across ages. The study's findings and limits: Estimates drawn from one million T cells were deemed to understate diversity. Naive and antigen-experienced cells could not be conclusively compared, given unsorted PBMCs. Long-lived and aged donors differed, with more naive CD4+ cells and higher diversity in the long-lived.

The V and J genes are TRBV29-1 and TRBJ2-5; D is uncertain. This sequence originates from a man aged 65 to 79 in good health. Sequenced material: blood. This CDR3 is CSVLGFQETQYS. CDR3 in DNA: TGCAGCGTCTTGGGGTTCCAAGAGACCCAGTACTCC.